The 8 T cell receptor beta chains below come from one sample, sequenced in a study of blood T cell repertoires in COVID-19. Clones were read by immunoSEQ multiplex PCR, and TCRdb kept only the in-frame ones, dropping some. The table includes about 150,000 clones, around 80% detected once. Sequenced input: peripheral blood. Receptors originate from a woman aged 45-65 years with acute or convalescent COVID-19.

This clone was detected ten times or more. The chain is built from TRBV2 and TRBJ1-6, with D unresolved. This CDR3 contains 13 residues. Germline values: CDR1 SNHLY, CDR2 FYNNEI. The V and J ends lost 8 bases and 10 bases respectively, with 15 bases between them. The CDR3 region is CASEAAPGSPLHF. Here the CDR3 DNA reads TGTGCCAGCGAGGCAGCGCCCGGCTCACCCCTCCACTTT.

This clone occurred once. The gene calls are TRBV19 and TRBJ2-2, with 10 bases identical to TRBD2. The CDR3 is 18 amino acids. Trimming took 3 bases from V and 6 from J; bases not matched to a gene: 13. The germline V gene encodes CDR1 LNHDA and CDR2 SQIVND (reference sequence). In nucleotides, the CDR3 is TGTGCCAGTAGTATCCCGGCTAGCGGGAGCCTGCCCTCCGGGGAGCTGTTTTTT. This gives the protein CASSIPASGSLPSGELFF.

The genes are TRBV9 and TRBJ1-3; a possible D gene is TRBD1 (5 bases). Trimming shortened V by 0 bases and J by 0 bases, and 10 bases separated the two germline ends. Germline V CDR1 and CDR2: SGDLS, YYNGEE. The length of the CDR3 is 16 residues. CDR3 protein: CASSVGLQDSGNTIYF. The CDR3 region has the DNA TGTGCCAGCAGCGTAGGGTTACAGGACTCTGGAAACACCATATATTTT.

CDR3 sequence (DNA): TGTGCCAGCAGCCACCGCGGGGAGCTGAACACCGGGGAGCTGTTTTTT. This encodes CASSHRGELNTGELFF. The rearrangement links TRBV9 to TRBJ2-2; perhaps TRBD2 as D (6 bases). V lost 4 bases and J 1 base, leaving 14 bases between the germline ends. The CDR3 loop spans 16 amino acids. Germline CDR1 and CDR2: SGDLS and YYNGEE.

The CDR3 DNA follows: TGTGCCAGCAGCCTGGGACTAGCGGGATCAGAGACCCAGTACTTC. It encodes CASSLGLAGSETQYF. The rearrangement uses TRBV6-2 or TRBV6-3 and TRBJ2-5; TRBD2 aligns across 13 bases. Germline V gene data show CDR1 as MNHEY and CDR2 as SVGEGT. The V gene end was trimmed by 6 bases and the J gene end by 4 bases; junction bases not matched to a gene: 5. The CDR3 sequence is 15 residues long.

The V call is TRBV5-1, the J call TRBJ2-3; D remains ambiguous. The CDR3 is 14 amino acids. Per the germline V gene, CDR1 is SGHRS and CDR2 is YFSETQ. The V gene lost 1 base and the J gene lost 2 bases, with 8 bases spanning the gap. The CDR3 coding sequence is TGCGCCAGCAGCTTGACGCCCTACACAGATACGCAGTATTTT. Translating it yields CASSLTPYTDTQYF. The complete variable domain, with remaining parts taken from reference TRBV5-1 and TRBJ2-3, reads KAGVTQTPRYLIKTRGQQVTLSCSPISGHRSVSWYQQTPGQGLQFLFEYFSETQRNKGNFPGRFSGRQFSNSRSEMNVSTLELGDSALYLCASSLTPYTDTQYFGPGTRLTVL.

The CDR3 bases are TGTGCCAGTAACAAAGGGACTGCCCTCTATGGCTACACCTTC. As protein: CASNKGTALYGYTF. The genes are TRBV19 and TRBJ1-2, with D possibly TRBD1 on 5 matching bases. The V end lost 7 bases, the J end lost 4 bases, and 16 bases lay between the germline ends. The CDR3 is made up of 14 amino acids. Germline assignment: CDR1 LNHDA and CDR2 SQIVND (reference sequence).

The J gene is TRBJ1-5, the V gene TRBV10-2, with 9 bases fitting TRBD1. V gave up 5 bases and J gave up 2 bases; unmatched junction bases: 4. Looked up from germline, CDR1 is WSHSY and CDR2 is SAAADI. The CDR3 runs 15 residues. The CDR3 nucleotides read TGCGCCAGCAGTCACAGGGGGCGCGGCAATCAGCCCCAGCATTTT. Translating gives CASSHRGRGNQPQHF.